This TCR beta chain appears in the sequencing data of a study of shared clonotypes between healthy human individuals. Turning to the study itself: A couple of female and a few male donors aged 18 to 49 were enrolled. Study results and caveats: Unshared clonotypes carried lower generation probabilities than those common to all four donors.

This clone was counted a few times. Its target is unknown. The run depth of the assay was deep. The data were produced by immunoSEQ multiplex PCR, yet TCRdb's version contains in-frame clones alone and is incomplete. Of approximately 2.1 million clones in the sample, more than 85% are singletons; the top ten hold 0.35% to 0.5%. The material sequenced was naive CD4+ T cells from PBMCs. Documented subset: CD45RA+ positively selected. The source is a man between 18 and 29 years old in good health. Some clones in this sample may be carry-over from other donors' samples.

The CDR3 loop reads CASSLVNPEAFF. The CDR3 DNA sequence: TGTGCCAGCAGCTTAGTTAACCCTGAAGCTTTCTTT. The J gene is TRBJ1-1, the V gene TRBV7-9; D is uncertain. The CDR3 length is 12 residues. The germline V and J ends were trimmed by 1 base and 6 bases, with 6 bases remaining between them. From germline, CDR1 is SEHNR and CDR2 FQNEAQ (reference sequence).